Sequencing of this T cell receptor beta chain was carried out in a study of T-cell reconstitution after alpha-beta-depleted transplantation in children. Trimming removed 2 bases at V and 7 bases at J, with 9 bases between. Germline CDR1 is DFQATT and CDR2 is SNEGSKA (reference sequence). The CDR3 sequence is 13 residues long. Unique molecular identifiers were built into the TCRbeta library. In TCRdb, the PCR reads were re-called with MiXCR into one record per CDR3 protein. This table holds 150,000 to 250,000 distinct CDR3 sequences, about 14% found once. This clonotype was detected only a few times. This clonotype was sampled from a human donor who donated a stem cell graft to a child with acute lymphoblastic leukemia. This rearrangement joins TRBV20-1 to TRBJ1-6, with a tentative D call TRBD1 (6 bases). Sample: PBMCs from the stem cell graft donor, taken from the stem cell graft. The CDR3 nucleotides read TGCAGTGCTAGATCCCAGGGGAATTCACCCCTCCACTTT. Its translation: CSARSQGNSPLHF.